This T cell receptor (beta chain) was identified in a study of shared clonotypes between healthy human individuals (TCRdb year 2020). Broadly, across the study: Three men and a couple of women, aged 18 to 49 years, made up the cohort. For each donor, three plates each were used for CD4 naive and CD4 memory, two plates were used for CD8 naive, and one plate was used for CD8 memory. To estimate repertoire size and how much clonotype sharing occurs between individuals, the study deeply sequenced the blood TCR repertoires of 5 or 6 healthy adults. To increase sequencing depth and limit assay-specific biases, TCR repertoire library preparation and sequencing were carried out by different laboratories using diverse techniques. Per donor, leukapheresis produced somewhere between about 0.9 and 9.5 billion PBMCs. The paper's findings and limits, for the study overall: Compared with non-shared clonotypes, the clonotypes found in all four sorted-subset donors had higher generation probabilities. Rarefaction of sorted-subset datasets indicated incomplete sequencing despite the large sequencing depth. Pairwise subsampling indicated that sequencing depth was expected to affect the degree of clonotype sharing among donors. Sampling was limited to blood, and TCR repertoires in tissue likely differ from TCR repertoires in blood. Approximately 5% of naive CD4, 3.5% of naive CD8, 2.3% of memory CD4, and around 0.42% of memory CD8 clonotypes were shared across a few donors. Estimated clonotype richness was generally larger for naive than for memory subsets. Because the study included only a small number of donors, the genetic and exposure-history diversity represented was limited.

About this clone itself: What antigen it recognizes has not been identified. Base qualities are missing; no much larger clone stands one base away.

Spanning cysteine to phenylalanine, the CDR3 consists of 14 amino acids. Only CDR3 DNA is held: 42 bases, read in frame from base 1. Cut back by 4 bases and 2 bases, the V and J ends lie 10 bases apart. In the germline V gene, CDR1 corresponds to SGHRS and CDR2 to YFSETQ. Using the deep immunoSEQ assay, multiplex PCR amplified TCR CDR3 regions from genomic DNA. Extracted genomic DNA from each cell subset was distributed evenly across all wells of several immunoSEQ 96-well plates, and each plate was treated as a replicate. For sorted subsets, 150 to 250 ng genomic DNA, equal to about 30,000 T cell genomes, was loaded into each replicate PCR. The purified libraries were quantified using a Qubit 3.0 fluorometer, sized with a Bioanalyzer 2100, and then quantified again using the KAPA Library Quantification kit. Every immunoSEQ 96-well plate was sequenced on a dedicated single-read 150-cycle Illumina NextSeq 550 flow cell. As for the authors' bioinformatics: The immunoSEQ output contained only junctional sequences without quality scores, so filtering could not match that applied to full-length reads. Sequences were annotated with PyIR, a Python wrapper for IgBLAST v1.9, using IMGT germline references to assign V/J genes and CDR3. Reads were removed for weak V/J assignments (E-value above 1e-6), missing CDR3, stop codons, out-of-frame junctions, or ambiguous translated residues. A V3J clonotype was defined by an identical inferred V gene, J gene, and CDR3 amino acid sequence. Percentage overlap between repertoires was computed as shared unique clonotypes divided by the size of the smaller repertoire. Richness of each repertoire was evaluated using RTK rarefaction, the Chao1 estimator, and Recon v2.1 estimates of unobserved clonotypes. Generation probabilities for all TCRbeta clonotypes obtained by the gDNA method from a handful of donors were computed using OLGA. This immuneACCESS table, as held by TCRdb, lists in-frame sequences with V and J called but not all clones. Of the missing ones, under half trace to an unresolved V gene in checked studies; the others have no known cause. V and J calls and clone size follow that table, whereas D and trimming were derived from the DNA. This sample is represented by a few million clones; around 94% of them were singletons. More than 0.12% of the sample is in the top ten clones.

The donors were healthy, HIV-negative adults who had no recently reported acute infections or vaccinations. Every donor was a Caucasian adult residing in Nashville, Tennessee, USA. Magnetic negative selection was used to enrich CD4+ T cells, after which naive cells were positively selected on CD45RA and the negative fraction became the memory subset. After blood collection by leukapheresis, PBMCs were isolated using Ficoll-Histopaque density gradient centrifugation and then cryopreserved in the vapor phase of liquid nitrogen. Purity and quantity of every magnetically sorted T cell population were checked by analytical flow cytometry. From each sorted fraction, genomic DNA was isolated and quantified by UV absorbance on a Nanodrop 2000c.

The TCR sequence derives from a man between 18 and 35 years old in good health. The sequence links TRBV5-1 to TRBJ1-3; a weak D assignment points to TRBD1 (6 bases agree). The sample was naive CD4+ T cells sorted from blood. The sample's cell subset or site label is to be understood as: CD45RA+ positively selected. This receptor has the CDR3 CASSVGAPGNTIYF. The DNA is TGCGCCAGCAGCGTGGGGGCGCCTGGAAACACCATATATTTT.